This paragraph reports one T cell receptor beta chain. Its specific antigen is unknown. One base away there is no much larger clone; base qualities are not given. These data originate in a study of PD-L1 blockade in urothelial cancer (TCRdb year 2017). About the study as a whole: Every patient began therapy in about 2014 and was given atezolizumab 1,200 mg intravenously every 3 weeks. About 90% of the roughly 29 patients were identified as males with urothelial cancer of bladder origin, and a prior smoking history was reported by 18 of 29 patients. Patients had an ECOG performance status of 0 or 1 and had received between 0 and 3 prior chemotherapy regimens. Tumor samples gave a median of around 1,500 T cells and about a thousand unique TCRs, with a median clonality of roughly 0.096 and T cell proportion of 0.097 to 0.1. An exploratory multi-omic analysis was conducted of the somatic, immune and clinical correlates of response to PD-L1 blockade with atezolizumab in urothelial cancer. Pretreatment tumor samples and matched peripheral blood, collected serially before and after atezolizumab treatment, underwent TCR sequencing. Durable clinical benefit was defined as progression-free survival longer than 6 months, and TCR features were also tested against progression-free and overall survival. In the same patients, pretreatment tumors underwent whole exome sequencing and RNA sequencing in addition to TCR sequencing. Under 10 patients reached durable clinical benefit, while some 21 patients did not. Some 30 patients had pretreatment blood TCR-seq, about 24 had at least one posttreatment blood collection, and about 24 had tumor TCR-seq. Five patients were excluded from tumor TCR analyses because tumors from two patients failed quality control and three patients had no tumor available. Results the study describes overall, beyond this receptor: Among patients with durable benefit, tumor-associated TCR clones showed greater expansion in peripheral blood 3 weeks after treatment started (n ≈ 20, p = 0.022). A higher proportion of tumor-infiltrating T lymphocytes was found in patients with durable benefit (n ≈ 25, Mann-Whitney p = 0.047). Because the sample size was small (n ≈ 30) and many exploratory analyses were performed, the results are intended to be hypothesis-generating. The tumor samples were FFPE and were not collected immediately before treatment, and because only one sample per patient was used, heterogeneity may have been missed.

The label giving this sample's time point can be read as: pretreatment tumor sample. The cohort comprised 25 to 30 patients with locally advanced or metastatic urothelial carcinoma treated at Memorial Sloan Kettering on a trial protocol. All tumor tissue used for sequencing was obtained before atezolizumab dosing. The Qiagen DNeasy Blood extraction kit was used to purify genomic DNA from total PBMCs and tumor samples. Synthetic TCR analog templates were spiked into each PCR so that absolute template abundance could be estimated from read counts. In FFPE tumors, housekeeping genes were amplified and quantified as a way to estimate usable DNA and compute T cell fraction. The immunoSEQ assay used bias-controlled V and J gene primers to amplify TCRbeta CDR3 regions from genomic DNA. Rearranged TCRbeta segments were sequenced at approximately 20X coverage. The source study handled its data this way. Clustering was used to correct sequencing errors, and CDR3s were annotated against IMGT so that V, D and J genes could be assigned. Out-of-frame and stop-codon sequences were excluded, and only productive TCRbeta rearrangements were used in downstream analyses. Clonality was computed as one minus Shannon entropy normalized by the log of the number of unique productive sequences. Clones differing between time points or between blood and tumor were identified by Fisher's exact test with Benjamini-Hochberg correction at adjusted p below 0.01. Held by TCRdb, this immuneACCESS table contains in-frame sequences only and omits some clones. Under half of the omission traces to an unresolved V gene where checked; the cause of the rest is unknown. The V and J calls and clone size come from that table; D and trimming were worked out from the DNA. The sample contains 1,500 to 2,000 clones, around 37% of them found a single time. The ten largest account for roughly 11% of the sample.

Inclusive of the bounding cysteine and phenylalanine, the CDR3 is 17 residues long. The CDR3 DNA has 51 bases and is translated from base 1. V and J are trimmed by 3 bases and 5 bases, and the gene matches miss 10 bases of the junction. Via the germline V gene, CDR1 is SGHNT and CDR2 YENEEA. This TCR was recovered from a man in his forties or fifties with urothelial cancer. The material was tumor tissue, obtained before atezolizumab (anti-PD-L1) treatment. The chain uses TRBV11-3 and TRBJ2-2, and TRBD2 matches 9 of the central bases. The CDR3 reads as follows: CASSFGRTSVTTGELFF. The sequenced DNA: TGTGCCAGCAGCTTTGGGCGGACTAGCGTGACGACCGGGGAGCTGTTTTTT.